This T cell receptor beta chain was found in a study of T-cell memory formation after mild COVID-19. TCRdb processed the 5' RACE reads anew with MiXCR; each CDR3 protein has one entry. The sample lists approximately 480,000 distinct CDR3 sequences, about 20% occurring once. CDR1 and CDR2 (germline): SGHKS, YYEKEE (reference sequence). The V gene end was trimmed by 0 bases and the J gene end by 11 bases; junction bases not matched to a gene: 9. The CDR3 totals 15 residues. The source of this sequence is an adult woman who had mild COVID-19 (a few samples of this study predate the infection). Cell type and time point are not known. The J gene is TRBJ2-7, the V gene TRBV5-5; 12 bases match TRBD2. Specimen: PBMCs or a T cell subset sorted from them (not recorded which). The CDR3 loop is CASSLALTSGRAEYF. DNA for the CDR3: TGTGCCAGCAGCTTGGCCCTGACTAGCGGGAGAGCCGAGTACTTC. The full variable domain, in which reference TRBV5-5 and TRBJ2-7 provide the parts outside the CDR3, is DAGVTQSPTHLIKTRGQQVTLRCSPISGHKSVSWYQQVLGQGPQFIFQYYEKEERGRGNFPDRFSARQFPNYSSELNVNALLLGDSALYLCASSLALTSGRAEYFGPGTRLTVT.